This T cell receptor beta chain was profiled in a study of CD8+ T cells in alopecia areata. On the study more broadly: Treated patients swallowed 5 to 10 mg of oral tofacitinib twice daily.

The CDR3 is 12 residues long. Germline CDR1 MNHNS, CDR2 SASEGT. As the sequencing template, cDNA was produced by extracting RNA and reverse transcribing it. The assay was immunoSEQ multiplex PCR, and TCRdb's table has in-frame clones only and misses some. The top ten clones hold about 4.9% of a sample with about 130,000 clones, 45% to 60% of them seen once. On this clone: No antigen is known for it.

The study, taken as a whole, reports: Higher clonality than in normal scalp was seen in lesional scalp, especially alopecia totalis/universalis. Sharing of TCR sequences between patients (possibly for HLA-related reasons) was less clear than in mice.

The sorting of PBMCs gave CD4+ and CD8+ T cells. The rearrangement joins TRBV6-1 to TRBJ1-1; D remains unclear. Sequencing was performed on CD4+ T cells sorted from blood, taken at week 0. The receptor was derived from a human donor with alopecia areata. The CDR3 DNA is TGTGCTGCGATGGGAGGGTACACTGAAGCTTTCTTT. It yields the protein CAAMGGYTEAFF.